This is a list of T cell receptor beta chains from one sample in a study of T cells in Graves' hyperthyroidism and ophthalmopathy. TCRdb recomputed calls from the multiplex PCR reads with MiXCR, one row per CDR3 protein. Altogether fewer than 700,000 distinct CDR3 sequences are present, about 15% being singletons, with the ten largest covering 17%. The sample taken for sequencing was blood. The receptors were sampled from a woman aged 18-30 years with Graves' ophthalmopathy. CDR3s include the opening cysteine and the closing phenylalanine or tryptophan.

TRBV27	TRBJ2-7	CASSRTGIGSEQYF
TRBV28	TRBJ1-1	CASSSLLGRGPNTEAFF
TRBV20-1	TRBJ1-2	CSAQAGGLRGYTF
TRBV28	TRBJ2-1	CASSRAAYNEQFF
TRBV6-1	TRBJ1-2	CASSQDRLNYGYTF
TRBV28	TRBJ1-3	CASRGTGTSGNTIYF
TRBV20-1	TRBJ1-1	CSARGGWGPTEAFF
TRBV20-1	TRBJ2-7	CSASRTGASYEQYF
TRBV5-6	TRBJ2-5	CASSRDRGRETQYF
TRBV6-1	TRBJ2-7	CASSSGGPPLEQYF
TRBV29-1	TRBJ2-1	CSGTRRNEQFF
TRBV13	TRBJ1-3	CASSRRDTVSGNTIYF
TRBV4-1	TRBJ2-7	CASSQRDKGYEQYF
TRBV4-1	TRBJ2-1	CASSQEAGRHNEQFF
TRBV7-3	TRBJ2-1	CASSLSSSSGIKSEQFF
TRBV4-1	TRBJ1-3	CASSHPIPTDNSGNTIYF
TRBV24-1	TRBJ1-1	CATQRGGGTEAFF
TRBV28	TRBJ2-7	CASRGSGTGYHEQYF
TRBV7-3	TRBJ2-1	CASSLGLAGGYNEQFF
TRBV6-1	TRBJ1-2	CASRSGQGAGGYTF
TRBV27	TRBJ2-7	CASSSTQLADPPYEQYF
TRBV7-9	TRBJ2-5	CASSRIDRQETQYF
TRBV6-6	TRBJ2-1	CASSYSSDNRGNEQFF
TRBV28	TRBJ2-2	CASNLRDRADTGELFF
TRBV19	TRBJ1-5	CASSIDPGGNQPQHF
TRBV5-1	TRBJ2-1	CASSLGTGIYNEQFF
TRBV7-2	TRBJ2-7	CASSLGVGYYEQYF
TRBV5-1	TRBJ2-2	CASSLDDPFRQELFF
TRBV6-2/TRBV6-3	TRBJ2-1	CASSSGTSGSEEQFF
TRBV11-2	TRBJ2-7	CASSPPLPISGVSYEQYF
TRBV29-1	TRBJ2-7	CSVEDRRLAGNEQYF
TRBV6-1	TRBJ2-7	CASTLGTGESYEQYF
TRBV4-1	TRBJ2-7	CASSQDKGELTYEQYF
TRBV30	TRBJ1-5	CAWGDSNQPQHF
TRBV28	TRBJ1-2	CASNGISAGRKELRGYTF
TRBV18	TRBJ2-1	CASSPISVQGKFF
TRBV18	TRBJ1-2	CASSLTGFNYGYTF
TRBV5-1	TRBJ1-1	CASSRSQTANTEAFF
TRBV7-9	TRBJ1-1	CASSLGDRVNTEAFF
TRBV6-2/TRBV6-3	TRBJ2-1	CASTTGRGSSSYNEQFF
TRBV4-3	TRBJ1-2	CASSQDSGTLYGYTF
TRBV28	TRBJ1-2	CASSYQGTTNYGYTF
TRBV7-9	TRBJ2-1	CASSSTRGASGRAPSYNEQFF
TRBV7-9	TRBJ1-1	CASSSSRSGGTAEAFF
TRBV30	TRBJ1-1	CAWSGSMNTEAFF
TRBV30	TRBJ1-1	CAWSVRRGLAFF
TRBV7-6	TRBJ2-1	CASSPSSGGVLNEQFF
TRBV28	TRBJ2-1	CASSLYMDEQFF
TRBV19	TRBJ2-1	CASRLDGYNEQFF
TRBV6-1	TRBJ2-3	CASSSGGVDSDTQYF
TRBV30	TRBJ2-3	CAWSVTGTDTQYF
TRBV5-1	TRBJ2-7	CASSLVGGLEQYF
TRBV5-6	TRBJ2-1	CASSLGPGPNNEQFF
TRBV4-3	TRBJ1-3	CASSQQSGGLLNTIYF
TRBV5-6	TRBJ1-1	CASKSLPQGWDTEAFF
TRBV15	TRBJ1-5	CATSREEGVGNQPQHF
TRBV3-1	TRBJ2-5	CASSQGGSAGHYQETQYF
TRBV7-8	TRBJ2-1	CASSLSADYGGQQFF